The 17 T cell receptor beta chains in this list originate from one sample, sequenced in a study of T cells after yellow fever vaccination. TCRdb ran MiXCR on the 5' RACE reads and lists one entry per CDR3 protein. This table holds 15,000 or so distinct CDR3 sequences, more than 4% found once. This specimen consisted of PBMCs, either bulk or a sorted T-cell subset (CD4+, CD8+, memory, or dextramer-sorted; not recorded which), obtained 15 days after the yellow fever booster vaccination. The receptors here all came from a man aged 30-40 years who received the YFV17D yellow fever vaccine.

This clonotype came up many times. The gene calls are TRBV18 and TRBJ2-7; D remains unclear. From germline, CDR1 is KGHSH and CDR2 LQKENI. The CDR3 spans 13 residues. V was cut by 3 bases and J by 6 bases, with 12 bases left in between. CDR3 bases: TGTGCCAGCTCACCCGAAGCATCGAGCGAGCAGTACTTC. Protein: CASSPEASSEQYF.

This clonotype was counted at least ten times. The chain carries TRBV12-3 or TRBV12-4 and TRBJ2-3; D gene ambiguous. Trimming stripped 5 bases from V and 3 bases from J, with 12 bases between. The CDR3 is 14 residues long. Written as DNA, the CDR3 is TGTGCCAGCAGTCTATCCCATAGGACAGATACGCAGTATTTT. As protein: CASSLSHRTDTQYF.

This clonotype was observed at least ten times. V and J are TRBV4-1 and TRBJ2-1; D unresolved. CDR1 and CDR2 (germline): MGHRA, YSYEKL. The CDR3 has 14 amino acids. Trimming left V 4 bases short and J 4 bases short, with 11 bases between. DNA for the CDR3: TGCGCCAGCAGCCCAGCTAGGGTGTACAATGAGCAGTTCTTC. This encodes CASSPARVYNEQFF.

This clonotype was detected many times. The chain employs TRBV11-2 and TRBJ1-1; the D is unclear. V lost 1 base to trimming and J lost 1 base, with 16 bases between them. Looked up from germline, CDR1 is SGHAT and CDR2 is FQNNGV. This CDR3 has 17 amino acids. The CDR3 region has the DNA TGTGCCAGCAGCTTAGGGCCCCGGACGGAGGAGAACACTGAAGCTTTCTTT. It translates to CASSLGPRTEENTEAFF. Based on the CDR3 plus reference TRBV11-2 and TRBJ1-1, the full variable domain is EAGVAQSPRYKIIEKRQSVAFWCNPISGHATLYWYQQILGQGPKLLIQFQNNGVVDDSQLPKDRFSAERLKGVDSTLKIQPAKLEDSAVYLCASSLGPRTEENTEAFFGQGTRLTVV.

This clonotype was seen repeatedly, ten times or more. The rearrangement uses TRBV29-1 and TRBJ1-1; maybe TRBD1 (5 bases). V was clipped by 6 bases and J by 5 bases, with 19 bases between them. CDR1 SQVTM and CDR2 ANQGSEA come from the germline V gene. CDR3 length equals 14 residues. CDR3 loop: CSVVPGSLGTEAFF. DNA for the CDR3: TGCAGCGTCGTCCCAGGGTCCTTGGGGACTGAAGCTTTCTTT.

This clonotype was counted ten times or more. This chain uses TRBV20-1 with TRBJ2-7, with D uncertain. V dropped 5 bases and J dropped 4 bases, with 12 bases sitting between them. The CDR3 is 12 residues long. Germline V gives CDR1 DFQATT, CDR2 SNEGSKA (reference sequence). The CDR3 sequence is CSAPGNGYEQYF. As DNA, the CDR3 is TGCAGTGCTCCTGGAAATGGGTACGAGCAGTACTTC.

This clonotype was detected many times. The CDR3 spells CSALSGLFNEQFF. CDR3 DNA sequence: TGCAGTGCTTTATCGGGACTCTTCAATGAGCAGTTCTTC. The chain employs TRBV20-1 and TRBJ2-1; weak D call: TRBD2 (6 bases). The germline gives CDR1 DFQATT, CDR2 SNEGSKA (reference sequence). There are 13 residues in the CDR3. Trimming shortened V by 5 bases and J by 6 bases, and 14 bases separated the two germline ends.

This clonotype was observed at least ten times. The V and J genes are TRBV11-2 and TRBJ1-1, with unresolved D. This CDR3 contains 12 residues. CDR1 is SGHAT and CDR2 is FQNNGV in the germline V gene. Trimming stripped 1 base from V and 7 bases from J, with 7 bases between. DNA of the CDR3: TGTGCCAGCAGCTTAGTCGGATTTGAAGCTTTCTTT. Translation: CASSLVGFEAFF.

This clonotype was detected ten times or more. J is TRBJ1-2 and V is TRBV7-9, with 8 bases lining up with TRBD1. This CDR3 is built from 14 residues. V lost 2 bases and J lost 6; bases outside the gene matches: 5. Germline V gene lookup returns CDR1 SEHNR and CDR2 FQNEAQ (reference sequence). The CDR3 here is CASSLIDRGNGYTF. DNA of the CDR3: TGTGCCAGCAGCTTAATCGACAGGGGCAATGGCTACACCTTC.

This clonotype was seen at least ten times. V and J are TRBV27 and TRBJ2-5; 14 bases fit TRBD2. Germline V CDR1 and CDR2: MNHEY, SMNVEV (reference sequence). The length of the CDR3 is 18 residues. V trimming: 0 bases; J trimming: 4 bases; junction bases outside the gene matches: 7. The CDR3 bases are TGTGCCAGCAGTTTATCCCCGGGACTAGCGGGAGTACGAGAGACCCAGTACTTC. Amino acid sequence: CASSLSPGLAGVRETQYF.

Many counts were recorded for this clonotype. The CDR3 nucleotides read TGTGCCAGCAGCTTATTAGGGGGCTCTGGAAACACCATATATTTT. Translating it yields CASSLLGGSGNTIYF. J is TRBJ1-3 and V is TRBV7-3; a weak D match, TRBD1 (6 bases). Trimming cost V 2 bases and J 0 bases, with 8 bases left between them. The CDR3 extends over 15 amino acids. Germline CDR1 SGHTA, CDR2 FQGTGA.

This clonotype is deemed medium-sized. The rearrangement uses TRBV5-1 and TRBJ2-7; TRBD1 matches 7 bases. After removal of 5 bases from V and 0 bases from J, the junction contained 5 bases not matched to a gene. Germline values: CDR1 SGHRS, CDR2 YFSETQ. The CDR3 consists of 14 residues. The CDR3 DNA is TGCGCCAGCAGTCCGGACAGGCGCTCCTACGAGCAGTACTTC. This codes for CASSPDRRSYEQYF. The whole variable domain, filled in from reference TRBV5-1 and TRBJ2-7, reads KAGVTQTPRYLIKTRGQQVTLSCSPISGHRSVSWYQQTPGQGLQFLFEYFSETQRNKGNFPGRFSGRQFSNSRSEMNVSTLELGDSALYLCASSPDRRSYEQYFGPGTRLTVT.

This clonotype is labeled as medium-sized. The chain is built from TRBV12-3 or TRBV12-4 and TRBJ1-1, with 9 nucleotides matching TRBD1. CDR3 length equals 15 residues. J was trimmed by 0 bases and V by 7 bases; bases with no gene match: 6. This CDR3 is CASNPGTGLNTEAFF. The DNA for the CDR3 is TGTGCCAGCAATCCCGGGACAGGGCTGAACACTGAAGCTTTCTTT.

By sample fraction, this clonotype is medium-sized (0.01 to 0.1%). The CDR3 here is CASSSTTGELFF. CDR3 coding DNA: TGTGCCAGCAGTTCTACCACCGGGGAGCTGTTTTTT. The chain couples TRBV12-3 or TRBV12-4 to TRBJ2-2; D is unclear. Between the trimmed V and J ends, which lost 4 bases and 4 bases, there was a span of 4 bases. The CDR3 spans 12 residues.

This clonotype was seen repeatedly, ten times or more. V and J are TRBV5-1 and TRBJ1-2, with unresolved D. V was trimmed by 0 bases and J by 5 bases, leaving 17 bases between them. CDR1 is SGHRS, CDR2 YFSETQ, per germline. The CDR3 contains 16 residues. CDR3 amino acids: CASSLAATASGYGYTF. Written as DNA, the CDR3 is TGCGCCAGCAGCTTGGCGGCGACCGCCTCGGGTTATGGCTACACCTTC.

This clonotype was counted ten times or more. The chain joins TRBV12-3 or TRBV12-4 to TRBJ2-3; 7 positions match TRBD2. The J segment lost 6 bases and the V segment lost 6 bases, leaving 0 bases of the junction unmatched. This CDR3 is built from 11 residues. CDR3 DNA sequence: TGTGCCAGCAGGCGGGAGGATACGCAGTATTTT. It yields the protein CASRREDTQYF.

There are many counts of this clonotype. The chain carries TRBV25-1 and TRBJ2-1, with D perhaps TRBD2 (6 bases). Trimming cost V 7 bases and J 12 bases, with 13 bases left between them. This CDR3 has 11 residues. The germline V gene encodes CDR1 MGHDK and CDR2 SYGVNS. CDR3 sequence: CASIGGAGQFF. CDR3 sequence (DNA): TGTGCCAGCATTGGCGGGGCAGGGCAGTTCTTC.